A single sample is the source of the 24 T cell receptor beta chains below, sequenced in a study of breast tumors, draining lymph nodes, adjacent tissues. TCRdb processed the multiplex PCR reads anew with MiXCR; each CDR3 protein has one entry. This sample has around 150,000 distinct CDR3 sequences, with 20% to 25% found just once. Breast cancer patients provided tissue from their axillary draining lymph nodes. The material sequenced was axillary lymph node tissue. The receptors originated from a female donor with breast cancer. Some clones in this sample may be carry-over from other donors' samples.

This clonotype was observed at least ten times. This chain links TRBV19 with TRBJ1-5, with TRBD1 identical over 7 bases. CDR1 is LNHDA, CDR2 SQIVND, per germline (reference sequence). The CDR3 is 17 residues long. The J segment lost 1 base and the V segment lost 1 base, leaving 7 bases of the junction unmatched. In nucleotides, the CDR3 is TGTGCCAGTAGTATAGTAGGCGGGGGACAGAGCAATCAGCCCCAGCATTTT. Protein: CASSIVGGGQSNQPQHF.

This clonotype was found many times. The chain is built from TRBV5-1 and TRBJ2-3; 13 positions agree with TRBD2. Trimming took 3 bases from V and 4 from J; bases not matched to a gene: 8. Germline V gives CDR1 SGHRS, CDR2 YFSETQ. The length of the CDR3 is 17 residues. The CDR3 nucleotides are TGCGCCAGCAGCTATAGGGCCGGACTAGCGGGAGCAGATACGCAGTATTTT. It is translated as CASSYRAGLAGADTQYF.

In the case of this clonotype: This may arise from a read error, as a much more abundant clone is one base away. V and J are TRBV11-3 and TRBJ2-1; D remains ambiguous. Germline lookup yields CDR1 SGHNT and CDR2 YENEEA. This CDR3 region has 23 residues. The ends were cut back, 3 bases at V and 5 bases at J, with 38 bases in the middle. In nucleotides, the CDR3 is TGTGCCAGCAGCTTCAAAGTCCCCCACCGTTGTCTGTCAACAGTAAGGTTAGACAATGAGCAGTTCTTC. This sequence encodes CASSFKVPHRCLSTVRLDNEQFF.

This clonotype was recorded many times. This chain uses TRBV5-6 with TRBJ2-5; 14 bases map to TRBD2. CDR3 length equals 14 residues. V dropped 4 bases and J dropped 7; count of bases not matched to a gene: 3. Germline values: CDR1 SGHDT, CDR2 YYEEEE. The CDR3 region is CASSMGLAGATQYF. CDR3 coding DNA: TGTGCCAGCAGCATGGGACTAGCGGGAGCGACCCAGTACTTC.

As concerns this clonotype: This may stem from a read error, because a much larger clone lies one nucleotide away. This rearrangement joins TRBV12-3 or TRBV12-4 to TRBJ2-3, with D hard to call. V dropped 2 bases and J dropped 9 bases, with 6 bases sitting between them. The CDR3 sequence is 11 residues long. CDR3 in DNA: TGTGCCAGCAGTTTAACACAGACGCAGTATTTT. Its protein is CASSLTQTQYF.

This clonotype was counted many times. This sequence joins TRBV7-2 and TRBJ1-3; no clear D gene. Trimming cost V 4 bases and J 2 bases, with 12 bases left between them. This CDR3 has 15 amino acids. Germline CDR1 and CDR2: SGHTA and FQGNSA. This CDR3 reads CASSSQITAGNTIYF. The CDR3 coding sequence is TGTGCCAGCAGCTCCCAGATAACGGCTGGAAACACCATATATTTT.

This clonotype showed up many times. This chain connects TRBV6-5 to TRBJ2-7; TRBD1 might be the D (5 bases). This CDR3 has 14 amino acids. Germline V CDR1 and CDR2: MNHEY, SVGAGI. V shed 4 bases and J shed 7 bases, with 17 bases lying between them. CDR3 sequence reads: CASSLMPRKGEQYF. CDR3 DNA sequence: TGTGCCAGCAGTTTGATGCCAAGGAAGGGGGAGCAGTACTTC.

Concerning this clonotype: This may come from a read error, since a much larger clone is one base off. The chain joins TRBV24-1 to TRBJ2-5; 7 nucleotides line up with TRBD1. J was trimmed by 5 bases and V by 4 bases; bases with no gene match: 6. Germline CDR1 and CDR2: KGHDR and SFDVKD. CDR3 size: 14 residues. The CDR3 here is CATSETGLRETQYF. CDR3 nucleotide sequence: TGTGCCACCAGTGAGACAGGGTTGAGGGAGACCCAGTACTTC.

This clonotype was seen at least ten times. V gene TRBV19 combines with J gene TRBJ2-7; D is undetermined. Trimming pared 3 bases from V and 0 bases from J, leaving 15 bases between. There are 16 residues in the CDR3. Germline CDR1 reads LNHDA; CDR2 reads SQIVND (reference sequence). CDR3 protein: CASSMGARQSSYEQYF. The CDR3 region has the DNA TGTGCCAGTAGTATGGGTGCCAGGCAGAGCTCCTACGAGCAGTACTTC.

As to this clonotype: This may be a read error: a much more frequent sequence differs by one nucleotide. In this CDR3 the conserved last residue, phenylalanine or tryptophan, is missing, so a read error is likely. The chain has TRBV2 and TRBJ1-2; D remains ambiguous. V was pared by 8 bases and J by 8 bases, with 9 bases between. The germline gives CDR1 SNHLY, CDR2 FYNNEI. The CDR3 runs to 10 residues. CDR3 nucleotide sequence: TGTGCCAGCTGGGGAGCCGGCTACACCCTC. This sequence encodes CASWGAGYTL.

This clonotype was recorded many times. The V and J genes are TRBV7-2 and TRBJ2-7; either TRBD1 or TRBD2 may fit D (6 bases each). The CDR3 is 15 amino acids. Germline V gene data show CDR1 as SGHTA and CDR2 as FQGNSA. The V gene lost 9 bases and the J gene lost 5 bases, with 23 bases spanning the gap. The CDR3: CASRYTGTSAHEQYF. The CDR3 DNA sequence: TGTGCCAGTAGGTATACAGGGACTTCAGCTCACGAGCAGTACTTC.

The table lists this clonotype with many counts. The rearrangement links TRBV20-1 to TRBJ2-7; TRBD1 aligns across 7 bases. This CDR3 has 13 residues. V gave up 2 bases and J gave up 2 bases; unmatched junction bases: 3. From germline, CDR1 is DFQATT and CDR2 SNEGSKA (reference sequence). In nucleotides, the CDR3 is TGCAGTGCTAGATTGGGACAGACCTACGAGCAGTACTTC. Its translation is CSARLGQTYEQYF.

This clonotype appeared many times. This chain joins TRBV3-1 and TRBJ2-7, with no clear D. This CDR3 comprises 13 residues. Germline assignment: CDR1 LGHDT and CDR2 YNNKEL (reference sequence). V lost 4 bases and J 5 bases, leaving 12 bases between the germline ends. In DNA form, the CDR3 reads TGTGCCAGCAGCCTCAATCGGTGGGACGAGCAGTACTTC. As protein: CASSLNRWDEQYF.

Ten or more counts support this clonotype. The rearrangement joins TRBV5-1 to TRBJ2-3; 14 nucleotides agree with TRBD2. Trimming cost V 1 base and J 4 bases; bases outside gene matches: 8. The germline gives CDR1 SGHRS, CDR2 YFSETQ. The CDR3 extends over 18 amino acids. CDR3 bases: TGCGCCAGCAGCTTGCCGAAGACTAGCGGGAGGGCAGCAGATACGCAGTATTTT. Residues: CASSLPKTSGRAADTQYF.

V and J are TRBV20-1 and TRBJ2-1, with 11 bases aligning to TRBD2. CDR1 is DFQATT, CDR2 SNEGSKA, per germline (reference sequence). V was clipped by 5 bases and J by 6 bases; unmatched bases: 9. The CDR3 spans 15 residues. In nucleotides, the CDR3 is TGCAGTGCTCGCCCGTTTACTAGCGGGAGCAATGAGCAGTTCTTC. Translation gives CSARPFTSGSNEQFF.

The chain uses TRBV5-4 and TRBJ2-1; 12 nucleotides line up with TRBD1. The CDR3 contains 16 residues. The germline V gene encodes CDR1 SGHNT and CDR2 YYREEE (reference sequence). Trimming removed 0 bases from V and 10 bases from J; junction bases left unmatched: 8. This chain's CDR3 is CASSLARDRGRREQFF. CDR3 bases: TGTGCCAGCAGCTTGGCTAGGGACAGGGGGCGCAGGGAGCAGTTCTTC.

This clonotype was recorded at least ten times. This chain links TRBV20-1 with TRBJ2-3; TRBD2 is a possible D gene (5 bases). The CDR3 length is 15 residues. Per the germline V gene, CDR1 is DFQATT and CDR2 is SNEGSKA (reference sequence). Trimming left V 5 bases short and J 2 bases short, with 17 bases between. Written as DNA, the CDR3 is TGCAGTGCTCCCCCGGCGAGGCTAGCCACAGATACGCAGTATTTT. Translating gives CSAPPARLATDTQYF.

This clonotype has just a few counts. A read error is possible here, since a much larger clone lies one base away. The chain recombines TRBV29-1 with TRBJ2-7; tentatively, D is TRBD1 (5 bases). CDR1 is SQVTM, CDR2 ANQGSEA, per germline. This CDR3 region has 11 residues. The CDR3 protein is CSVFHRYGQYF. CDR3 sequence (DNA): TGCAGCGTTTTTCACAGGTACGGGCAGTACTTC.

This sequence joins TRBV20-1 and TRBJ2-1; 7 positions agree with TRBD2. The germline gives CDR1 DFQATT, CDR2 SNEGSKA (reference sequence). The CDR3 contains 15 residues. Trimming at V came to 6 bases and at J to 7 bases, leaving 15 bases not matched to a gene. CDR3: CSAQRTSAKVNEQFF. The CDR3 DNA sequence: TGCAGTGCACAACGGACTAGTGCAAAGGTGAATGAGCAGTTCTTC.

This clonotype was counted ten times or more. This chain joins TRBV28 and TRBJ2-7; 8 bases line up with TRBD2. Germline CDR1 is MDHEN and CDR2 is SYDVKM. There are 15 residues in the CDR3. J lost 4 bases, V lost 7 bases, and 12 bases had no gene match. CDR3 in amino acids: CASNTAGAGPYEQYF. CDR3 sequence (DNA): TGTGCCAGCAATACAGCGGGAGCGGGCCCTTACGAGCAGTACTTC.

This clonotype was seen at least ten times. V usage is TRBV6-1 and J usage is TRBJ2-5; 11 bases are shared with TRBD2. The CDR3 runs to 15 residues. The germline gives CDR1 MNHNS, CDR2 SASEGT. The V gene end was trimmed by 6 bases and the J gene end by 5 bases; junction bases not matched to a gene: 8. Here the CDR3 DNA reads TGTGCCAGCAGCCTTGGGACTAGCGGAGGGGAGACCCAGTACTTC. Translation gives CASSLGTSGGETQYF.

In this sample, this clonotype turned up many times. This rearrangement joins TRBV20-1 to TRBJ2-7; 10 nucleotides agree with TRBD2. Germline CDR1 and CDR2: DFQATT and SNEGSKA (reference sequence). The CDR3 length is 14 residues. The CDR3 loop reads CSALEASGSYEQYF. The CDR3 DNA reads TGCAGCGCCCTTGAGGCTAGCGGGAGTTACGAGCAGTACTTC.

Remarks on this clonotype: A read error may explain this, as a much larger clone is one base away. V usage is TRBV19 and J usage is TRBJ2-3; TRBD2 matches at 7 bases. J gave up 1 base and V 5 bases, and 6 bases lay outside the gene matches. CDR1 LNHDA and CDR2 SQIVND come from the germline V gene (reference sequence). This CDR3 has 15 residues. The CDR3 DNA sequence: TGTGCCAGTAGTGCGCACGGGAGGCGCACAGATACGCAGTATTTT. As protein: CASSAHGRRTDTQYF.

This clonotype came up a few times. V usage is TRBV19 and J usage is TRBJ1-4, with D uncertain. CDR1 and CDR2 from the germline V gene are LNHDA and SQIVND (reference sequence). Trimming removed 1 base from V and 0 bases from J, with 6 bases in between. The CDR3 extends over 15 amino acids. CDR3 sequence reads: CASSIVGSTNEKLFF. DNA for the CDR3: TGTGCCAGTAGTATAGTCGGCTCAACTAATGAAAAACTGTTTTTT.